What follows are 30 T cell receptor beta chains derived from one specimen sequenced in a study of T cell clonotyping in hematopoietic cell transplantation. Sequencing was performed with immunoSEQ multiplex PCR; in TCRdb, only in-frame clones are kept and a portion is missing. The sample holds about 43,000 clones, about 96% seen once. Source material: peripheral blood mononuclear cells. The receptors were gathered from a man aged 30 to 45 in good health. Some clones in this sample may be carry-over from other donors' samples.

This chain joins TRBV10-1 and TRBJ2-3; D unresolved. The CDR3 contains 14 residues. The V and J ends lost 2 bases and 6 bases respectively, with 12 bases between them. In germline, CDR1 is WNHNN, CDR2 SYGVQD (reference sequence). CDR3 DNA: TGCGCCAGCAGTGAGCGCCCGAGGATGGATACGCAGTATTTT. Protein product: CASSERPRMDTQYF.

The rearrangement joins TRBV7-9 to TRBJ1-3; 7 nucleotides align to TRBD1. The V segment lost 5 bases and the J segment 2 bases; nucleotides outside the gene matches: 3. Germline V lookup: CDR1 SEHNR, CDR2 FQNEAQ (reference sequence). This CDR3 has 14 amino acids. The CDR3 here is CASSRGTAGNTIYF. In DNA, the CDR3 is TGTGCCAGCAGCCGAGGGACAGCTGGAAACACCATATATTTT.

The gene calls are TRBV2 and TRBJ2-1; maybe TRBD1 (6 bases). The germline V gene has CDR1 SNHLY and CDR2 FYNNEI. The CDR3 consists of 11 residues. Trimming left V 2 bases short and J 15 bases short, with 11 bases between. The CDR3 protein is CASSEMQGPFF. Written as DNA, the CDR3 is TGTGCCAGCAGTGAAATGCAGGGGCCGTTCTTC. The full variable domain, rest sourced from reference TRBV2 and TRBJ2-1, is EPEVTQTPSHQVTQMGQEVILRCVPISNHLYFYWYRQILGQKVEFLVSFYNNEISEKSEIFDDQFSVERPDGSNFTLKIRSTKLEDSAMYFCASSEMQGPFFGPGTRLTVL.

The V gene is TRBV10-3, the J gene TRBJ1-2, with unresolved D. The CDR3 has 13 residues. Germline assignment: CDR1 ENHRY and CDR2 SYGVKD. Trimming cost V 6 bases and J 0 bases, with 8 bases left between them. Here the CDR3 DNA reads TGTGCCATCAGGGCCGGAGCTAACTATGGCTACACCTTC. Its translation: CAIRAGANYGYTF.

The chain recombines TRBV27 with TRBJ2-7; TRBD1 matches at 10 bases. V trimming: 8 bases; J trimming: 5 bases; junction bases outside the gene matches: 9. This CDR3 spans 14 amino acids. Germline lookup yields CDR1 MNHEY and CDR2 SMNVEV (reference sequence). CDR3 sequence reads: CASGLQTGGHEQYF. CDR3 DNA: TGTGCCAGCGGTCTACAGACAGGGGGCCACGAGCAGTACTTC.

The V and J genes are TRBV2 and TRBJ1-3; D is uncertain. Trimming cost V 4 bases and J 0 bases, with 7 bases left between them. The CDR3 contains 14 residues. The V gene's germline CDR1 is SNHLY and CDR2 FYNNEI. This CDR3 reads CASSVGSSGNTIYF. CDR3 DNA sequence: TGTGCCAGCAGTGTAGGCAGCTCTGGAAACACCATATATTTT.

The V call is TRBV30, the J call TRBJ2-1, with D unclear. V was clipped by 1 base and J by 0 bases, with 4 bases between them. CDR3 size: 13 residues. The germline CDR1 and CDR2 sequences are GTSNPN and SVGIG (reference sequence). CDR3 sequence: CAWSASSYNEQFF. Written as DNA, the CDR3 is TGTGCCTGGAGTGCCTCCTCCTACAATGAGCAGTTCTTC.

The chain carries TRBV2 and TRBJ2-3, with a possible D match to TRBD2 (6 bases). This CDR3 is built from 18 residues. V dropped 10 bases and J dropped 2 bases, with 28 bases sitting between them. Germline V gene lookup returns CDR1 SNHLY and CDR2 FYNNEI. CDR3 residues: CANSPGYLPGGVTDTQYF. In DNA form, the CDR3 reads TGTGCCAACTCCCCGGGCTACCTCCCCGGAGGGGTCACAGATACGCAGTATTTT.

This clone has just one count. The chain employs TRBV7-2 and TRBJ2-7; a possible D gene is TRBD2 (5 bases). CDR3 length: 14 amino acids. The germline V gene encodes CDR1 SGHTA and CDR2 FQGNSA. V was shortened by 3 bases and J by 2 bases, with 11 bases between the two germline ends. The CDR3 here is CASSFSSGPYEQYF. CDR3 coding DNA: TGTGCCAGCAGCTTTTCCAGCGGACCCTACGAGCAGTACTTC.

The chain joins TRBV27 to TRBJ1-1; the D is unclear. Germline assignment: CDR1 MNHEY and CDR2 SMNVEV (reference sequence). The CDR3 runs to 16 residues. The V gene lost 6 bases and the J gene lost 11 bases, with 28 bases spanning the gap. The CDR3 is CASSWLDRPASWWAFF. CDR3 coding DNA: TGTGCCAGCAGCTGGCTCGATCGACCGGCCTCGTGGTGGGCTTTCTTT.

The J gene is TRBJ1-1, the V gene TRBV18; TRBD1 aligns across 9 bases. CDR1 and CDR2 (germline): KGHSH, LQKENI. V lost 6 bases to trimming and J lost 2 bases; unmatched junction nucleotides: 4. This CDR3 has 14 amino acids. The CDR3 is CASSPGQGNTEAFF. The DNA for the CDR3 is TGTGCCAGCTCCCCGGGACAGGGAAACACTGAAGCTTTCTTT.

The chain has TRBV19 and TRBJ1-1; maybe TRBD1 (6 bases). Per the germline V gene, CDR1 is LNHDA and CDR2 is SQIVND (reference sequence). V gave up 5 bases and J gave up 4 bases, with 20 bases separating them. The CDR3 consists of 16 residues. CDR3 bases: TGTGCCAGTAGTTCCCCTGGTGGGGGCAAGAGCACTGAAGCTTTCTTT. It codes for CASSSPGGGKSTEAFF.

V usage is TRBV4-3 and J usage is TRBJ2-7, with 9 bases matching TRBD2. CDR3 length: 16 amino acids. Germline lookup yields CDR1 LGHNA and CDR2 YSLEER. The V and J ends lost 0 bases and 4 bases, in that order; junction bases with no gene match: 7. CDR3 in DNA: TGCGCCAGCAGCCAAGATTTAGGGACTAGCTCGTACGAGCAGTACTTC. Encoded protein: CASSQDLGTSSYEQYF.

The chain links TRBV6-5 to TRBJ1-1, with a possible D match to TRBD1 (6 bases). The V and J ends lost 6 bases and 1 base respectively, with 12 bases between them. Per germline, CDR1 MNHEY and CDR2 SVGAGI. This CDR3 region has 14 residues. This CDR3 reads CASSPWDKNTEAFF. The CDR3 region has the DNA TGTGCCAGCAGCCCATGGGACAAGAACACTGAAGCTTTCTTT.

The V gene is TRBV4-1, the J gene TRBJ2-7; maybe TRBD1 (5 bases). V gave up 4 bases and J gave up 6 bases, with 19 bases separating them. Germline V gene sequence: CDR1 MGHRA, CDR2 YSYEKL. The CDR3 consists of 15 residues. In DNA, the CDR3 is TGCGCCAGCAGCCTTATAGGCAGGGCAAACCGCGAGCAGTACTTC. Protein: CASSLIGRANREQYF.

The V gene is TRBV21-1, the J gene TRBJ2-7. TRBV21-1 is marked as a pseudogene. The CDR3 is made up of 13 amino acids. The CDR3 sequence: CASSKVGAYEQYF. DNA for the CDR3: TGTGCCAGCAGCAAAGTAGGCGCCTACGAGCAGTACTTC.

The J gene is TRBJ1-2, the V gene TRBV5-1; D ambiguous. V shed 3 bases and J shed 8 bases, with 17 bases lying between them. The length of the CDR3 is 14 residues. Germline V gives CDR1 SGHRS, CDR2 YFSETQ. The CDR3 region is CASSSQSDRGGYTF. For the CDR3, the DNA is TGCGCCAGCAGCTCTCAATCCGACCGAGGCGGCTACACCTTC.

The gene calls are TRBV9 and TRBJ1-5, with D hard to call. Trimming left V 0 bases short and J 1 base short, with 5 bases between. The CDR3 extends over 14 amino acids. Germline loops: CDR1 SGDLS, CDR2 YYNGEE. The CDR3 DNA reads as TGTGCCAGCAGCGTAGGGTTGAGCAATCAGCCCCAGCATTTT. Encoded protein: CASSVGLSNQPQHF. The full variable domain, rest sourced from reference TRBV9 and TRBJ1-5, is DSGVTQTPKHLITATGQRVTLRCSPRSGDLSVYWYQQSLDQGLQFLIQYYNGEERAKGNILERFSAQQFPDLHSELNLSSLELGDSALYFCASSVGLSNQPQHFGDGTRLSIL.

The chain uses TRBV4-1 and TRBJ2-2; D is perhaps TRBD2 (5 bases). The CDR3 loop spans 16 amino acids. The germline V and J ends were trimmed by 0 bases and 9 bases, with 17 bases remaining between them. Germline CDR1 MGHRA, CDR2 YSYEKL. The CDR3 sequence is CASSQEDAREGWELFF. CDR3 sequence (DNA): TGCGCCAGCAGCCAAGAGGATGCACGGGAAGGTTGGGAGCTGTTTTTT.

This clone showed up just once. This chain connects TRBV5-1 to TRBJ1-2; D remains ambiguous. The CDR3 is 13 amino acids. Germline CDR1 and CDR2: SGHRS and YFSETQ. Trimming removed 0 bases from V and 7 bases from J, with 10 bases in between. Here the CDR3 DNA reads TGCGCCAGCAGCTTGGTAAGGGAAGGTGGCTACACCTTC. Encoded protein: CASSLVREGGYTF.

This sequence joins TRBV4-3 and TRBJ2-2; D is unclear. CDR1 LGHNA and CDR2 YSLEER come from the germline V gene. V dropped 4 bases and J dropped 5 bases, with 17 bases sitting between them. This CDR3 spans 16 amino acids. The CDR3 DNA reads as TGCGCCAGCAGCCCTGACCGATCCCGGAAGACCGGGGAGCTGTTTTTT. This sequence encodes CASSPDRSRKTGELFF.

V is TRBV6-5 and J is TRBJ2-5; no firm D call. Between the trimmed V and J ends, which lost 0 bases and 7 bases, there was a span of 12 bases. CDR3 length: 14 amino acids. Germline V gives CDR1 MNHEY, CDR2 SVGAGI. The CDR3 DNA follows: TGTGCCAGCAGTTACTCGGTGGGTGAGGTGACCCAGTACTTC. Protein sequence: CASSYSVGEVTQYF.

The count of this clone is one. The rearrangement links TRBV4-3 to TRBJ2-5; D gene unclear. Germline V gives CDR1 LGHNA, CDR2 YSLEER. V lost 0 bases and J lost 4, with 15 bases in between. The CDR3 contains 16 residues. CDR3 region: CASSQEVVGIGETQYF. CDR3 nucleotides: TGCGCCAGCAGCCAAGAGGTCGTTGGTATTGGAGAGACCCAGTACTTC.

This clone was seen just once. V and J are TRBV6-5 and TRBJ1-6; the D gene is possibly TRBD1 (6 bases). V shed 7 bases and J shed 10 bases, with 17 bases lying between them. The CDR3 has 14 residues. Looked up from germline, CDR1 is MNHEY and CDR2 is SVGAGI. The CDR3 DNA follows: TGTGCCAGCACTCGGCGAGGGGGAAGCTCACCCCTCCACTTT. Its protein product is CASTRRGGSSPLHF.

This clone was counted a single time. V gene TRBV28 combines with J gene TRBJ1-2, with TRBD1 identical over 7 bases. V shed 3 bases and J 5 bases; nucleotides not matched to a gene: 6. CDR3 length: 14 amino acids. Looked up from germline, CDR1 is MDHEN and CDR2 is SYDVKM. This CDR3 is CASSLGTVPYGYTF. CDR3 sequence (DNA): TGTGCCAGCAGTTTGGGGACAGTCCCGTATGGCTACACCTTC.

The CDR3 protein is CASSEGADTQYF. The CDR3 DNA sequence: TGTGCCAGCAGTGAGGGAGCAGATACGCAGTATTTT. The chain joins TRBV2 to TRBJ2-3; D possibly corresponds to TRBD2 (5 bases). CDR3 length: 12 amino acids. Trimming shortened V by 3 bases and J by 4 bases, and 5 bases separated the two germline ends. CDR1 and CDR2 from the germline V gene are SNHLY and FYNNEI.

CDR3 sequence: CASSYSGQKGETQYF. The CDR3 nucleotides read TGTGCCAGCAGTTACTCCGGGCAGAAGGGGGAGACCCAGTACTTC. The V call is TRBV6-5, the J call TRBJ2-5; maybe TRBD1 (5 bases). The germline gives CDR1 MNHEY, CDR2 SVGAGI. The CDR3 runs to 15 residues. Between the trimmed V and J ends, which lost 0 bases and 5 bases, there was a span of 13 bases.

The chain is built from TRBV27 and TRBJ2-5; 7 positions match TRBD2. CDR3 length equals 13 residues. Looked up from germline, CDR1 is MNHEY and CDR2 is SMNVEV (reference sequence). The J segment lost 4 bases and the V segment lost 3 bases, leaving 2 bases of the junction unmatched. CDR3 in amino acids: CASSLREGETQYF. Written as DNA, the CDR3 is TGTGCCAGCAGTTTGAGGGAGGGAGAGACCCAGTACTTC.

The rearrangement uses TRBV11-2 and TRBJ2-7; 11 nucleotides line up with TRBD2. CDR3 size: 15 residues. V shed 5 bases, J shed 4 bases, and the junction held 7 bases outside the gene matches. Germline assignment: CDR1 SGHAT and CDR2 FQNNGV. The CDR3 sequence is CASSDLAGGTYEQYF. The CDR3 bases are TGTGCCAGCAGCGACCTAGCGGGGGGTACGTACGAGCAGTACTTC. The full variable domain, completed using reference TRBV11-2 and TRBJ2-7, is EAGVAQSPRYKIIEKRQSVAFWCNPISGHATLYWYQQILGQGPKLLIQFQNNGVVDDSQLPKDRFSAERLKGVDSTLKIQPAKLEDSAVYLCASSDLAGGTYEQYFGPGTRLTVT.

This clone was observed a single time. The chain recombines TRBV6-1 with TRBJ2-2; D gene uncertain. Germline CDR1 MNHNS, CDR2 SASEGT. The CDR3 has 13 residues. Trimming cost V 0 bases and J 4 bases, with 3 bases left between them. CDR3 sequence (DNA): TGTGCCAGCAGTGAAGCGCTCACCGGGGAGCTGTTTTTT. Protein: CASSEALTGELFF.